Following are 2 T cell receptor beta chains from one sample sequenced in a study of shared clonotypes between healthy human individuals. Using immunoSEQ multiplex PCR, the repertoire was profiled, and TCRdb retains in-frame clones only, with some absent. The sample has approximately 530,000 clones, 90% to 96% seen once; the top ten hold about 0.064%. What was sequenced was naive CD4+ T cells sorted from blood. The subset here: CD45RA+ positively selected. All receptors derive from a woman in her twenties or thirties in good health.

The CDR3 DNA reads as TGTGCCTGGAGTGTACAGGTTGGAAACACCATATATTTT. Its protein product is CAWSVQVGNTIYF. The chain recombines TRBV30 with TRBJ1-3; tentative D call: TRBD1 (5 bases). The germline V gene encodes CDR1 GTSNPN and CDR2 SVGIG (reference sequence). The CDR3 has 13 amino acids. V gave up 0 bases and J gave up 3 bases, with 6 bases separating them.

V is TRBV5-1 and J is TRBJ2-6, with 7 bases fitting TRBD1. Germline V gene lookup returns CDR1 SGHRS and CDR2 YFSETQ. CDR3 length: 16 residues. V trimming: 4 bases; J trimming: 4 bases; junction bases outside the gene matches: 8. The CDR3: CASSATTGAGANVLTF. The CDR3 DNA sequence: TGCGCCAGCAGCGCGACAACAGGGGCAGGGGCCAACGTCCTGACTTTC.